These T cell receptor beta chains were read from a single sample in a study of T cells in localized non-small cell lung cancer. Sequenced by immunoSEQ multiplex PCR; TCRdb stores in-frame clones only, minus some. The sample holds tens of thousands of clones, roughly 90% seen once. The starting material was peripheral blood mononuclear cells, obtained before any cancer treatment. The receptors here all came from a male donor older than 55 with stage II lung adenocarcinoma. The CDR3 runs from the conserved cysteine through the conserved F or W. The D gene is left open where the match is weak. Some rows have no size entry. The others give once, few or many, or a class for an expanded clone.

cdr3_nt cdr3_aa d_call clone_size j_call v_call
TGTGCCAGCAGTTTAGGCAGCTACACTGAAGCTTTCTTT CASSLGSYTEAFF - once TRBJ1-1 TRBV28
TGTGCCAGCAGTCTCCGTTCCCCTAACTACGAGCAGTACTTC CASSLRSPNYEQYF - - TRBJ2-7 TRBV27
TGTGCCAGCAGTGAGGACGGACACTCCTACAATGAGCAGTTCTTC CASSEDGHSYNEQFF - - TRBJ2-1 TRBV6-1
TGTGCCAGCAGTTACTCTAACAGGGCTAATTCACCCCTCCACTTT CASSYSNRANSPLHF - - TRBJ1-6 TRBV6-5
TGTGCCAGCAGCCAAAGAGGAGCGGGAGGGGGATCAGATACGCAGTATTTT CASSQRGAGGGSDTQYF TRBD2 few TRBJ2-3 TRBV11-2
TGTGCCAGCAGCTTGGGTCTAGGTCCCCTGGAGAGGACCCAGTACTTC CASSLGLGPLERTQYF - - TRBJ2-5 TRBV5-5
TGTGCCAGCAGCTTGACTTACTCTAACTATGGCTACACCTTC CASSLTYSNYGYTF - - TRBJ1-2 TRBV5-4
TGTGCCAGCATTTTCTCTGGGGCCAACGTCCTGACTTTC CASIFSGANVLTF - - TRBJ2-6 TRBV6-1
TGTGCCAGCAGATCGGGGTACGATGGGACCCAGTACTTC CASRSGYDGTQYF - - TRBJ2-5 TRBV28
TGTGCCTGGGAGGTAAAGACAGGGTATATCGGGGAGCTGTTTTTT CAWEVKTGYIGELFF TRBD1 - TRBJ2-2 TRBV30